This is a list of T cell receptor beta chains from one sample in a study of cytomegalovirus exposure and HLA in healthy donors. Sequencing was performed with immunoSEQ multiplex PCR; in TCRdb, only in-frame clones are kept and a portion is missing. The sample has approximately 190,000 clones; about 85% are singletons. Sequencing input: PBMCs. Receptor source: a man aged 50 to 60 in good health and CMV-seronegative. Each CDR3 is given with its conserved first and last residue. A D gene is named only where the DNA matches it firmly. Size is stated for part of the rows, as once, few or many counts, or as a class when the clone is expanded.

v_call	j_call	clone_size	d_call	cdr3_aa	cdr3_nt
TRBV6-4	TRBJ1-1	few	TRBD1	CASSDGQGNTEAFF	TGTGCCAGCAGTGACGGACAGGGAAACACTGAAGCTTTCTTT
TRBV11-2	TRBJ2-5	.	.	CASSPSKTQYF	TGTGCCAGCAGCCCCAGTAAGACCCAGTACTTC
TRBV5-1	TRBJ1-4	.	TRBD1	CASSPGTGGSFATNEKLFF	TGCGCCAGCAGCCCCGGGACAGGGGGATCCTTTGCAACTAATGAAAAACTGTTTTTT
TRBV2	TRBJ2-3	.	TRBD2	CASRAGGSTDTQYF	TGTGCCAGCCGAGCGGGGGGTAGCACAGATACGCAGTATTTT
TRBV7-9	TRBJ1-1	.	.	CSSSQQGNTEAFF	TGTTCCAGCAGTCAACAGGGGAACACTGAAGCTTTCTTT
TRBV7-2	TRBJ2-7	few	.	CASSSQMAGLYEQYF	TGTGCCAGCAGCTCGCAGATGGCAGGGCTCTACGAGCAGTACTTC
TRBV6-6	TRBJ1-6	.	TRBD1	CASSGGTGMVSPLHF	TGTGCCAGCAGCGGAGGGACAGGGATGGTTTCACCCCTCCACTTT
TRBV4-2	TRBJ2-1	.	.	CASSHGGVDNEQFF	TGTGCCAGCAGCCACGGAGGGGTGGACAATGAGCAGTTCTTC
TRBV6-5	TRBJ1-3	.	.	CASSFAGPSGNTIYF	TGTGCCAGCAGTTTTGCCGGTCCCTCTGGAAACACCATATATTTT
TRBV2	TRBJ1-5	.	TRBD1	CASTKDRVNQPQHF	TGTGCCAGCACTAAGGACAGGGTCAATCAGCCCCAGCATTTT
TRBV7-9	TRBJ1-4	.	.	CSSSLDFFATNEKLFF	TGTTCCAGCAGCTTAGACTTTTTTGCAACTAATGAAAAACTGTTTTTT
TRBV27	TRBJ1-2	.	.	CASSPQGPGYGYTF	TGTGCCAGCAGTCCGCAGGGTCCGGGCTATGGCTACACCTTC
TRBV7-2	TRBJ1-5	once	.	CASSLEGGFQPQHF	TGTGCCAGCAGCTTAGAGGGAGGATTTCAGCCCCAGCATTTT
TRBV19	TRBJ2-1	.	.	CASSIGQGWDEQFF	TGTGCCAGTAGTATAGGTCAGGGTTGGGATGAGCAGTTCTTC
TRBV27	TRBJ2-7	.	.	CASTRELGAYEQYF	TGTGCCAGCACCCGAGAGCTAGGAGCGTACGAGCAGTACTTC
TRBV6-5	TRBJ2-7	few	TRBD2	CASSYSTTSGSYEQYF	TGTGCCAGCAGTTACTCGACGACTAGCGGGTCCTACGAGCAGTACTTC
TRBV7-8	TRBJ2-5	.	.	CASSADSPSETQYF	TGTGCCAGCAGCGCGGACAGCCCCTCGGAGACCCAGTACTTC
TRBV5-1	TRBJ1-1	.	.	CASTNRADTEAFF	TGCGCCAGCACAAACAGGGCGGACACTGAAGCTTTCTTT
TRBV6-5	TRBJ1-2	.	TRBD1	CASRTRQGASGYTF	TGTGCCAGCAGGACCCGACAGGGGGCATCTGGCTACACCTTC